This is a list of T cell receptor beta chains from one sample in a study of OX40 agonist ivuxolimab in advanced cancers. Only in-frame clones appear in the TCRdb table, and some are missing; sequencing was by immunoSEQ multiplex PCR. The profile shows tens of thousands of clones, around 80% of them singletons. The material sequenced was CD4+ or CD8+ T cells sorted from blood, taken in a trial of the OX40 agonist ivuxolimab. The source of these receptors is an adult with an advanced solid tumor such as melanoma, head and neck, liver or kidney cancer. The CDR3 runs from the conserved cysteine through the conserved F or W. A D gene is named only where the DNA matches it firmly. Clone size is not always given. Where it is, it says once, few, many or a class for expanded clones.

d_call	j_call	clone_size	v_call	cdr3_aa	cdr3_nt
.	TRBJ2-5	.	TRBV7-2	CASTLGGGEETQYF	TGTGCCAGCACCCTCGGGGGCGGCGAAGAGACCCAGTACTTC
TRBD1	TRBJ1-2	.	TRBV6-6	CASRMGQGIYGYTF	TGTGCCAGCAGGATGGGACAGGGTATCTATGGCTACACCTTC
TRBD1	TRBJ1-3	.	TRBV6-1	CASSDVGQGAGNTIYF	TGTGCCAGCAGTGACGTGGGACAGGGAGCTGGAAACACCATATATTTT
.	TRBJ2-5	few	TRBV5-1	CASSLGDGQETQYF	TGCGCCAGCAGCTTGGGGGACGGCCAAGAGACCCAGTACTTC
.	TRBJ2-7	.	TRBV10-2	CASSDRGPGDEQYF	TGCGCCAGCAGTGATCGGGGGCCTGGGGACGAGCAGTACTTC
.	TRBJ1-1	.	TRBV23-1	CASSKTRGRGGTEAFF	TGCGCCAGCAGTAAAACCCGCGGCAGGGGAGGCACTGAAGCTTTCTTT
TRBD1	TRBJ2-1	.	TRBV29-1	CSVTGTGNYNEQFF	TGCAGCGTCACCGGGACAGGGAATTACAATGAGCAGTTCTTC
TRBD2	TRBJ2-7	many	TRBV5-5	CASSLVGRGYEQYF	TGTGCCAGCAGCTTGGTTGGGAGGGGATACGAGCAGTACTTC
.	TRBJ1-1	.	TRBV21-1	CASSHRGFVEAFF	TGTGCCAGCAGCCACAGGGGGTTTGTTGAAGCTTTCTTT
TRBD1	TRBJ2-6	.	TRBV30	CAWSSRDRVLAGANVLTF	TGTGCCTGGAGCTCTCGGGACAGGGTTTTGGCTGGGGCCAACGTCCTGACTTTC
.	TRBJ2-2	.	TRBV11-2	CASRFAWGNTGELFF	TGTGCCAGCAGATTCGCGTGGGGGAACACCGGGGAGCTGTTTTTT
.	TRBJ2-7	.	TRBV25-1	CASTPGTEQYF	TGTGCCAGCACCCCAGGGACCGAGCAGTACTTC
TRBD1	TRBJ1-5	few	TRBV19	CASSPTGKRPQHF	TGTGCCAGTAGTCCGACAGGGAAGCGGCCCCAGCATTTT
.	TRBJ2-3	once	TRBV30	CAWRQLATDTQYF	TGTGCCTGGAGGCAATTAGCGACGGATACGCAGTATTTT
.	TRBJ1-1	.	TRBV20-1	CSARDRTEAFF	TGCAGTGCTAGAGATCGCACTGAAGCTTTCTTT
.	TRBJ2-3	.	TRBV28	CASRQALLSTDTQYF	TGTGCCAGCAGACAGGCCCTCTTGAGTACAGATACGCAGTATTTT
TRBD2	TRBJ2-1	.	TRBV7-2	CASSLAPGGSGEQFF	TGTGCCAGCAGCTTGGCTCCGGGAGGATCCGGTGAGCAGTTCTTC
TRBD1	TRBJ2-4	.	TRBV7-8	CASSLARRGLSKNIQYF	TGTGCCAGCAGCTTAGCGAGAAGGGGGCTGTCCAAAAACATTCAGTACTTC
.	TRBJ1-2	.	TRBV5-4	CASSLWDPPYGYTF	TGTGCCAGTAGCTTGTGGGATCCCCCCTATGGCTACACCTTC
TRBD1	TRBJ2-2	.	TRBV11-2	CASSLETGVGAGELFF	TGTGCCAGCAGCTTAGAAACAGGGGTTGGAGCCGGGGAGCTGTTTTTT
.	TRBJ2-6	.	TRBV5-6	CASSSDVSSSGANVLTF	TGTGCCAGCAGCTCGGACGTCTCTAGCTCTGGGGCCAACGTCCTGACTTTC
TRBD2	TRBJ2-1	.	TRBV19	CASSSGLAELGDEQFF	TGTGCCAGTAGTTCAGGACTAGCGGAGCTGGGAGATGAGCAGTTCTTC
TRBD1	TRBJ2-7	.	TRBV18	CASSRRQGGTYEQYF	TGTGCCAGCTCGCGGAGACAGGGGGGGACCTACGAGCAGTACTTC
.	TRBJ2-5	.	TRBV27	CASSRSRETQYF	TGTGCCAGCAGCCGATCGAGAGAGACCCAGTACTTC
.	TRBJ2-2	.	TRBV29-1	CSATGSRNTGELFF	TGCAGCGCAACAGGTAGTCGGAACACCGGGGAGCTGTTTTTT
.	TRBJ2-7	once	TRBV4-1	CASSQGPVEGYEQYF	TGCGCCAGCAGCCAAGGACCTGTAGAAGGTTACGAGCAGTACTTC